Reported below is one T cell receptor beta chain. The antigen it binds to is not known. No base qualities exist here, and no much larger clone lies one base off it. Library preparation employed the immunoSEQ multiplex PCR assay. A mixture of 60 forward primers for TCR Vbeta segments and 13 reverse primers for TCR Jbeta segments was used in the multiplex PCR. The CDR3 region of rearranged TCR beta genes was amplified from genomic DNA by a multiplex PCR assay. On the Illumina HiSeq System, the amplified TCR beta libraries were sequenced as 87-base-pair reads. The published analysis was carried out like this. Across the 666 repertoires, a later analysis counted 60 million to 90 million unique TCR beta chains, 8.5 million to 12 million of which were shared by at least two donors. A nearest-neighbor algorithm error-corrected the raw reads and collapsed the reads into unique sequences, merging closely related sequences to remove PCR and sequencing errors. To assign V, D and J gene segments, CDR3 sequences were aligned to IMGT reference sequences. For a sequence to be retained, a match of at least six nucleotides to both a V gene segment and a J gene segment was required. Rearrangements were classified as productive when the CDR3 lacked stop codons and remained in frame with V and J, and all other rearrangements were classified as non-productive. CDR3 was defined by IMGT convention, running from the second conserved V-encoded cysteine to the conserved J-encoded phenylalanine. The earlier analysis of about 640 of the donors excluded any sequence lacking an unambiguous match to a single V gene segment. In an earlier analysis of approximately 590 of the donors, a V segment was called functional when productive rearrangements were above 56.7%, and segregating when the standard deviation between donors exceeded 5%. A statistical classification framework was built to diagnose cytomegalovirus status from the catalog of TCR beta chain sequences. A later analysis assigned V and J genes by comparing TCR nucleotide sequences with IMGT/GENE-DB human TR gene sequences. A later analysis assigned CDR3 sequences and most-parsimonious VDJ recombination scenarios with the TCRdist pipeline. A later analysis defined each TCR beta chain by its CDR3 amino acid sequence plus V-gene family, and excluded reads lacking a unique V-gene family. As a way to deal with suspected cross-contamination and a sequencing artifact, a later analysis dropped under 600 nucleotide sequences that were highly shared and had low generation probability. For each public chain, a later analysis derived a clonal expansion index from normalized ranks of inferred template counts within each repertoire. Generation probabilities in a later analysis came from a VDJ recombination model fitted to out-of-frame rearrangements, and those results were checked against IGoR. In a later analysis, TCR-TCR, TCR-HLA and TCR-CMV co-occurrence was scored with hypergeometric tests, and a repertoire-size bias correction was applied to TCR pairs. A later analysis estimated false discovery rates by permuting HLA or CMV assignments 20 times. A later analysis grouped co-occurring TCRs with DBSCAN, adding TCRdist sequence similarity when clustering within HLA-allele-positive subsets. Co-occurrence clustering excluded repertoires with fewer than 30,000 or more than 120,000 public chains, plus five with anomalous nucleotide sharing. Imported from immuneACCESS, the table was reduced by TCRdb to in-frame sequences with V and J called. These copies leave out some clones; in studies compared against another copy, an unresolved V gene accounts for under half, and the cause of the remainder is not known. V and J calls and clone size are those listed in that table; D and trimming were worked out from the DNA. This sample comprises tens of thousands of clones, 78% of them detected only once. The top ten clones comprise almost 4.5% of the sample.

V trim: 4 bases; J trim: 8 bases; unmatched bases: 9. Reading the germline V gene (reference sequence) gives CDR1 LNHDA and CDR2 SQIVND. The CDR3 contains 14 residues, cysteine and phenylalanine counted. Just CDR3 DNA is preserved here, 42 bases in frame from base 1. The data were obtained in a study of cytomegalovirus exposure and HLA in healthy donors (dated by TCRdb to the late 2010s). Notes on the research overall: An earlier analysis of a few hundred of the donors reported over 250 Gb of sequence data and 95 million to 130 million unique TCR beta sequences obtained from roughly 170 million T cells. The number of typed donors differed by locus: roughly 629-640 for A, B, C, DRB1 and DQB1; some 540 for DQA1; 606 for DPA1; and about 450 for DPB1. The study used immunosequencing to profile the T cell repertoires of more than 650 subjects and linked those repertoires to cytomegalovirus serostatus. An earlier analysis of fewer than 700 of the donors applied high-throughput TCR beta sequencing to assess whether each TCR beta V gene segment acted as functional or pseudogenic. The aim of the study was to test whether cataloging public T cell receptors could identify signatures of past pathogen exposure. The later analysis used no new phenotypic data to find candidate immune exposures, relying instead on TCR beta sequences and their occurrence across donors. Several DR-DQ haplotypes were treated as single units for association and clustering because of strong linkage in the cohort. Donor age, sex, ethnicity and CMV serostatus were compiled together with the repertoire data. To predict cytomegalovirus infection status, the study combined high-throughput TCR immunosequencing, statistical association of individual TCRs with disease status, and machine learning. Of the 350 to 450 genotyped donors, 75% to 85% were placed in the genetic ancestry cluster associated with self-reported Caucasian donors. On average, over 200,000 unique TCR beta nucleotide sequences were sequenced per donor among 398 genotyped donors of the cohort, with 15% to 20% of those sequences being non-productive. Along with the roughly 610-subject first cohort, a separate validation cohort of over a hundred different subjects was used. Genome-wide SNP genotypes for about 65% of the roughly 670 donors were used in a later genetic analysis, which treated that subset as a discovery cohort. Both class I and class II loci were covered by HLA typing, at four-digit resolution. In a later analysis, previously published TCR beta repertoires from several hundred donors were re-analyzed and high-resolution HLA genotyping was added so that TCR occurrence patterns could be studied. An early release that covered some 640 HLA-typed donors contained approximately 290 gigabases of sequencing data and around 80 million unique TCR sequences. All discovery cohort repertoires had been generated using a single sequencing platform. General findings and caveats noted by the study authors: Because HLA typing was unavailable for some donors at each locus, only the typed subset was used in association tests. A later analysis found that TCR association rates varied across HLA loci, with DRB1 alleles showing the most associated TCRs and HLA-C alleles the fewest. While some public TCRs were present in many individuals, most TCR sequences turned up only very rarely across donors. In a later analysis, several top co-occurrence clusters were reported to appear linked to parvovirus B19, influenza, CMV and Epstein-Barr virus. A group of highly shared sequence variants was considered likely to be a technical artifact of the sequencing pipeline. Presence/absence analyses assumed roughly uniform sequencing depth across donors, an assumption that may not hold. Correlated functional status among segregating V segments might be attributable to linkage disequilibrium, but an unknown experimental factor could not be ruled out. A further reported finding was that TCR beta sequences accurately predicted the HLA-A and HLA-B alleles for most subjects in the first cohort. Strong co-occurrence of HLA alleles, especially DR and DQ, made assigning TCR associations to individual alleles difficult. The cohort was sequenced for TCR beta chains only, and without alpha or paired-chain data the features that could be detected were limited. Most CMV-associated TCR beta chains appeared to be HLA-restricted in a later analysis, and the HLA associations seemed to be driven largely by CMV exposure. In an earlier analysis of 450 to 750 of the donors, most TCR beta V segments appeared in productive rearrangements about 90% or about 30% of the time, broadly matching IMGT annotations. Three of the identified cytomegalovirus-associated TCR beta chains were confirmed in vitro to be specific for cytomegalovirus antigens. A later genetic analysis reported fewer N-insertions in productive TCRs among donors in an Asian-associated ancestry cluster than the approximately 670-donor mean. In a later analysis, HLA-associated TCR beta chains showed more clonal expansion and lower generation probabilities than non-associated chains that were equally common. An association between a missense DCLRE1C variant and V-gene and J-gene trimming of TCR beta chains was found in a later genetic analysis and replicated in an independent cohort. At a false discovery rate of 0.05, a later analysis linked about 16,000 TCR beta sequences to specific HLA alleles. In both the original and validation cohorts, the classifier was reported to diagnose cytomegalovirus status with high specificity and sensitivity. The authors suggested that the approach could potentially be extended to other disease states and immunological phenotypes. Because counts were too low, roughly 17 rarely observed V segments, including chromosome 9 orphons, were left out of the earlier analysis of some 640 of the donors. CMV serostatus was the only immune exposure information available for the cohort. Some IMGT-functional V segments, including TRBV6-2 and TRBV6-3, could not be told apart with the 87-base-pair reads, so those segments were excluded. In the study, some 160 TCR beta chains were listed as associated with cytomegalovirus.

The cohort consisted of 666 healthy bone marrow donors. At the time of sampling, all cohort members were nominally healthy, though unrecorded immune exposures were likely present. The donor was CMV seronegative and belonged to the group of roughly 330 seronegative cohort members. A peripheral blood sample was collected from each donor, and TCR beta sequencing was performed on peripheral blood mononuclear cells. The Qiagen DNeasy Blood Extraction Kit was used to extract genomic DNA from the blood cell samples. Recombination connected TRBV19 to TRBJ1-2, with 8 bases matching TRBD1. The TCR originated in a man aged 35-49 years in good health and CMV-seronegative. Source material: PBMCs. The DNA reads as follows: TGTGCCAGTAGTAGTTGGGACAGGCCAAGCGGCTACACCTTC. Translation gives CASSSWDRPSGYTF.